This T cell receptor beta chain emerged from a study of T cell responses to AZD1222 COVID-19 vaccine. Notes on the study in general: Donors, mostly white British, included more females; clonal diversity was possibly underestimated.

As concerns this clone: Its antigen is not identified.

Assay used: immunoSEQ multiplex PCR; TCRdb lists only in-frame clones, some missing. This sample has 150,000 to 200,000 clones, with more than 70% found just once. CDR1 is SGHRS and CDR2 is YFSETQ in the germline V gene. This CDR3 is built from 15 residues. V was pared by 0 bases and J by 2 bases, with 10 bases between. Here the sequenced sample was peripheral blood, taken 28 days after the second AZD1222 dose. The V call is TRBV5-1, the J call TRBJ2-3; no definite D call. This sequence was found in an adult who received the AZD1222 COVID-19 vaccine. CDR3 residues: CASSLDGSSTDTQYF. CDR3 nucleotide sequence: TGCGCCAGCAGCTTGGACGGCAGCTCCACAGATACGCAGTATTTT. The full variable domain, in which reference TRBV5-1 and TRBJ2-3 provide the parts outside the CDR3, is KAGVTQTPRYLIKTRGQQVTLSCSPISGHRSVSWYQQTPGQGLQFLFEYFSETQRNKGNFPGRFSGRQFSNSRSEMNVSTLELGDSALYLCASSLDGSSTDTQYFGPGTRLTVL.